Reported below is one TCR beta chain. The antigen this receptor binds is unknown. Per-base qualities were not stored, and no clone one base away is much larger. This record comes from a study of blood T cell repertoires in COVID-19 (dated by TCRdb to the early 2020s). Notes on the research overall: Collaborator samples came from the United States, Italy and Spain and covered acute and convalescent phases of COVID-19. The material from the prospective study consisted of cDNA or gDNA derived from T cells, B-cell-depleted T cells, or PBMCs. Subjects who had been exposed to COVID-19, were actively infected with it, or had recovered from it provided the deeply sampled blood TCRbeta repertoires that made up the dataset. The repertoires were released in a freely available public database intended as a resource for research on the immune response to SARS-CoV-2. The samples were drawn from the first 160 participants of the ongoing ImmuneRACE study and from 1,254 subjects provided by 6 global collaborators. Sample metadata almost always included a de-identified subject ID, COVID-19 status, age in years and sex. Where HLA class I and class II types were available, the types were taken from metadata supplied by the sample provider, not from assay-based typing.

CDR1 and CDR2 (KGHDR, SFDVKD) derive from the germline V gene. Reading from cysteine to phenylalanine, the CDR3 counts 18 amino acids. Only the CDR3 DNA stays, 54 bases, in frame from base 1. Clipping removes 5 bases from V and 0 bases from J, with 12 as the unmatched junction base count. The immunoSEQ Assay, a bias-controlled multiplex PCR, was used to amplify TCRbeta CDR3 regions from genomic DNA. The study's processing was this. Nucleated cell counts per sample were estimated from amplification of reference gene primers within the assay. Sequence reads were collapsed and filtered to measure the absolute abundance of every unique TCRbeta CDR3 rearrangement. Productive Simpson clonality was computed per sample as the square root of Simpson's diversity index over productive rearrangements. TCRdb's version of the immuneACCESS table is confined to in-frame rearrangements and falls short of the full clone set. An unresolved V gene accounts for under half of the shortfall where checked; the remainder is of unknown origin. The DNA was the basis for D and trimming; V, J and clone size are from that table. The sample records about 52,000 clones, roughly nine tenths of which are singletons. The top ten constitute 15% to 20% of the sample.

The collaborating institutions used their own protocols to collect whole blood in K2EDTA tubes. For TCRbeta analysis, collaborators shipped samples in one of three forms: frozen whole blood, isolated PBMCs, or DNA extracted from either of those sample types. Study-level results and caveats: Clinical and demographic metadata were provided uncurated, with the amount varying by source and participant.

Recombination joined TRBV24-1 with TRBJ2-1, and 7 bases in between align with TRBD1. Sequenced material: peripheral blood. This clonotype was obtained from a human donor with active COVID-19. The donor label of this sample is uncertain. The nucleotides read TGTGCCACCAGTGGGTCCACGACAGGGTATAGCTCCTACAATGAGCAGTTCTTC. Its protein reads: CATSGSTTGYSSYNEQFF.